In its sample, the clone carrying this T cell receptor (beta chain) is medium-sized. This specimen belongs to a study of T cell repertoires in aging, cancer and after chemotherapy. At the level of the study: Glioblastoma patients receiving temozolomide-based therapy gave paired samples before and after chemotherapy.

CDR3 length: 15 amino acids. The germline V and J ends were trimmed by 6 bases and 3 bases, with 15 bases remaining between them. CDR1 is MRHNA, CDR2 SNTAGT, per germline. Multiplex touch-down PCR with TRB-A/B primers amplified rearranged V-D-J TRB sequences. TCRdb independently ran MiXCR on the multiplex PCR reads; one entry per CDR3 protein. The sample carries about 2,000 distinct CDR3 sequences, about 25% recorded once. The template was genomic DNA from peripheral blood, not RNA. Source material: blood. This clonotype was sampled from a human donor with a solid tumor. The rearrangement joins TRBV6-4 to TRBJ2-1; possible D gene TRBD2, 7 bases. The CDR3 here is CASSPRGADYNEQFF. The CDR3 DNA reads as TGTGCCAGCAGCCCTCGGGGGGCTGACTACAATGAGCAGTTCTTC.